This T cell receptor (beta chain) came from a study of OX40 agonist ivuxolimab in advanced cancers. In the study overall: Aged roughly 23 to 85 with a mean of around 60 years, they were about 83% male. General observations from the study: Expanded clones were, on average, more numerous among CD8+ T cells than CD4+. Dosing at 0.1 to 3.0 mg/kg was accompanied by clonal expansion of CD4+ and CD8+ blood T cells by week 6.

A remark on this clone: Its antigen is still unknown.

Assay used: immunoSEQ multiplex PCR; TCRdb lists only in-frame clones, some missing. The sample contains approximately 90,000 clones, 89% of which appear only once. Germline V gene lookup returns CDR1 LNHDA and CDR2 SQIVND (reference sequence). The junction had 4 bases not matched to a gene; V was cut back by 7 bases and J by 4 bases. The CDR3 runs to 13 residues. Sample: CD4+ or CD8+ T cells sorted from blood, taken in a trial of the OX40 agonist ivuxolimab. V usage is TRBV19 and J usage is TRBJ2-3, with 8 bases aligning to TRBD2. This TCR came from an adult with an advanced solid tumor such as melanoma, head and neck, liver or kidney cancer. CDR3 DNA: TGTGCCAGTACGCGGGGGGTGGCAGATACGCAGTATTTT. Its translation is CASTRGVADTQYF.